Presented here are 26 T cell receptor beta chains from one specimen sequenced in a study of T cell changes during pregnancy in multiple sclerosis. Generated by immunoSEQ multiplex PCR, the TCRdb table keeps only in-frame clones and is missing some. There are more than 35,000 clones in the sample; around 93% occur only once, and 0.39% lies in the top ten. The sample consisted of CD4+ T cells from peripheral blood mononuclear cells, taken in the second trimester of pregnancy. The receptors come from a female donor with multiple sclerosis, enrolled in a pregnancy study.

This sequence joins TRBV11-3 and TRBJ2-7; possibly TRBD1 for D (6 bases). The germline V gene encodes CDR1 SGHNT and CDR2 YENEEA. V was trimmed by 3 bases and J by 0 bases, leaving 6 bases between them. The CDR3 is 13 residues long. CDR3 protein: CASSLDSSYEQYF. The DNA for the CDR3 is TGTGCCAGCAGCTTGGACAGCTCCTACGAGCAGTACTTC. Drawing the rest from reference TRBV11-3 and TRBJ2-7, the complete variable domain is EAGVVQSPRYKIIEKKQPVAFWCNPISGHNTLYWYLQNLGQGPELLIRYENEEAVDDSQLPKDRFSAERLKGVDSTLKIQPAELGDSAVYLCASSLDSSYEQYFGPGTRLTVT.

The CDR3 here is CASSPRGGWGYGYTF. DNA for the CDR3: TGTGCCAGCAGCCCCCGGGGAGGGTGGGGCTATGGCTACACCTTC. The chain recombines TRBV7-2 with TRBJ1-2; D gene uncertain. The CDR3 has 15 amino acids. Per germline, CDR1 SGHTA and CDR2 FQGNSA. V dropped 5 bases and J dropped 4 bases, with 17 bases sitting between them.

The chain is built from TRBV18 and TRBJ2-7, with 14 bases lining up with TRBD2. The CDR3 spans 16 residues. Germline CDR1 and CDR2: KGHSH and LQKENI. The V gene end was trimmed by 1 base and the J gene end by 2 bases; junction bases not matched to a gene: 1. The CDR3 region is CASSPRGLAGAYEQYF. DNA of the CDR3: TGTGCCAGCTCACCACGGGGACTAGCGGGAGCCTACGAGCAGTACTTC.

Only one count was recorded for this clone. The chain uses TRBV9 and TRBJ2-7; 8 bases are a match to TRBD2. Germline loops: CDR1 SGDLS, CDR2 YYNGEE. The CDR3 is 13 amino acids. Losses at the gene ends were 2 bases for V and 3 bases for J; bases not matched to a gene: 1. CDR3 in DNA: TGTGCCAGCAGCGTGGGGACTAGCTACGAGCAGTACTTC. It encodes CASSVGTSYEQYF.

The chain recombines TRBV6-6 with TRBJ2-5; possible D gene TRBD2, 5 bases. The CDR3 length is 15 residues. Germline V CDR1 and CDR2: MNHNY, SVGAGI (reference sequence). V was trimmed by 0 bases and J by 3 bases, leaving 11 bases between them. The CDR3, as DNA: TGTGCCAGCAGTTACTCCGGGCGGGCGGAAGAGACCCAGTACTTC. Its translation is CASSYSGRAEETQYF.

The CDR3 DNA sequence: TGTGCCAGCAGTGGTTCGACAGGGGGGTTGACTGAAGCTTTCTTT. Its translation: CASSGSTGGLTEAFF. The rearrangement uses TRBV6-1 and TRBJ1-1, with 9 bases that match TRBD1. J was trimmed by 5 bases and V by 4 bases; bases with no gene match: 8. The CDR3 totals 15 residues. Per germline, CDR1 MNHNS and CDR2 SASEGT.

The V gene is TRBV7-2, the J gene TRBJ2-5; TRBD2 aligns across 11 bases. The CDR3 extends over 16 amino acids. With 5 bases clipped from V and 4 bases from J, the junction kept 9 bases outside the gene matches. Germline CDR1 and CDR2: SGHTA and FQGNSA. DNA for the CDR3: TGTGCCAGCAGCCACGGGGGTAGCGGGGGGGGAGAGACCCAGTACTTC. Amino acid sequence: CASSHGGSGGGETQYF.

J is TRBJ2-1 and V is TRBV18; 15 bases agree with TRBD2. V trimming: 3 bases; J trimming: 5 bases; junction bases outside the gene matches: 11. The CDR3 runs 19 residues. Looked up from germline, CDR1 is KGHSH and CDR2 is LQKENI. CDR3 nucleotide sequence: TGTGCCAGCTCACCGGGACTAGCGGGAGGTTTCGGCAGCGACAATGAGCAGTTCTTC. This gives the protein CASSPGLAGGFGSDNEQFF. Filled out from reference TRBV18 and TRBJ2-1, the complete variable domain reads NAGVMQNPRHLVRRRGQEARLRCSPMKGHSHVYWYRQLPEEGLKFMVYLQKENIIDESGMPKERFSAEFPKEGPSILRIQQVVRGDSAAYFCASSPGLAGGFGSDNEQFFGPGTRLTVL.

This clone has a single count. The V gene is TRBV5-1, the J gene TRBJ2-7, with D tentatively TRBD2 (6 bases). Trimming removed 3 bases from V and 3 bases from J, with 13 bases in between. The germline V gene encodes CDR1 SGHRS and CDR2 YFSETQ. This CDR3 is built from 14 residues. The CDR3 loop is CASSSKGGNYEQYF. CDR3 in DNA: TGCGCCAGCAGCTCAAAAGGAGGGAACTACGAGCAGTACTTC.

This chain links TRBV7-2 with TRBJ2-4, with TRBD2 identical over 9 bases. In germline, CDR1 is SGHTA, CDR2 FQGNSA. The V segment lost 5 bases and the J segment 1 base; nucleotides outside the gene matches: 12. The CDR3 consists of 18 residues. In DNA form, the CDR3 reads TGTGCCAGCAGCGCCAGCGGGAGGCCCATGGTGGCCAAAAACATTCAGTACTTC. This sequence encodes CASSASGRPMVAKNIQYF.

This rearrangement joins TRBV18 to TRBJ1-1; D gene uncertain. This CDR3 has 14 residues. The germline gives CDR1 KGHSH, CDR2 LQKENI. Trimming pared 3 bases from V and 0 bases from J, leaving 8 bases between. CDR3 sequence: CASSPRGLNTEAFF. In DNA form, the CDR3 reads TGTGCCAGCTCACCTCGGGGTTTGAACACTGAAGCTTTCTTT.

In nucleotides, the CDR3 is TGCAGCGTTTCGGACAGGGGCGATGGCTACACCTTC. Encoded protein: CSVSDRGDGYTF. The rearrangement uses TRBV29-1 and TRBJ1-2, with 9 bases matching TRBD1. The CDR3 contains 12 residues. CDR1 and CDR2 from the germline V gene are SQVTM and ANQGSEA. With V trimmed by 5 bases and J by 6 bases, 4 bases remained unmatched. The variable domain in full, completed from reference TRBV29-1 and TRBJ1-2, reads SAVISQKPSRDICQRGTSLTIQCQVDSQVTMMFWYRQQPGQSLTLIATANQGSEATYESGFVIDKFPISRPNLTFSTLTVSNMSPEDSSIYLCSVSDRGDGYTFGSGTRLTVV.

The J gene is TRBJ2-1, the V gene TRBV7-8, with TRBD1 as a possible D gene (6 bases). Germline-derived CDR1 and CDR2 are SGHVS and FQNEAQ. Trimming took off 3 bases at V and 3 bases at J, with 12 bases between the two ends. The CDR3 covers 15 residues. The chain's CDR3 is CASSFAGQLYNEQFF. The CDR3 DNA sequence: TGTGCCAGCAGCTTCGCCGGACAGCTCTACAATGAGCAGTTCTTC.

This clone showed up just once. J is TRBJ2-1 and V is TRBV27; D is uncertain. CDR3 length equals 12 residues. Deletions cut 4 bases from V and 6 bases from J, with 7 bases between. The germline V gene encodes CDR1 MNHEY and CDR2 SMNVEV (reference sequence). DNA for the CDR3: TGTGCCAGCAGTTCCTTCCGCAATGAGCAGTTCTTC. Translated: CASSSFRNEQFF.

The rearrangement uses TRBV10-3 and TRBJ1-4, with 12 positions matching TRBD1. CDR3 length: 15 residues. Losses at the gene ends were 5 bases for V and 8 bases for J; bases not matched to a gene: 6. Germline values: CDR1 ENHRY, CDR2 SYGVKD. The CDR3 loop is CAISPGTGGLEKLFF. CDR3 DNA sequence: TGTGCCATCAGTCCTGGGACAGGGGGCCTCGAAAAACTGTTTTTT.

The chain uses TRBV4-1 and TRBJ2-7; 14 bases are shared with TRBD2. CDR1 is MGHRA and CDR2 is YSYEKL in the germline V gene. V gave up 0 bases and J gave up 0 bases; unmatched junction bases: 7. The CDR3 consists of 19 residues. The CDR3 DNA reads TGCGCCAGCAGCCAAGATATCGGACTAGCGGGGGGTTTCTCCTACGAGCAGTACTTC. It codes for CASSQDIGLAGGFSYEQYF.

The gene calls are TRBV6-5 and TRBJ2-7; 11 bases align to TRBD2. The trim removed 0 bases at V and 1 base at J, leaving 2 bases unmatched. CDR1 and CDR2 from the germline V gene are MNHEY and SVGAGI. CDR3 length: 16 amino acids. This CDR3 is CASSYSLAGVSYEQYF. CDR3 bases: TGTGCCAGCAGTTACTCACTAGCGGGGGTTTCCTACGAGCAGTACTTC.

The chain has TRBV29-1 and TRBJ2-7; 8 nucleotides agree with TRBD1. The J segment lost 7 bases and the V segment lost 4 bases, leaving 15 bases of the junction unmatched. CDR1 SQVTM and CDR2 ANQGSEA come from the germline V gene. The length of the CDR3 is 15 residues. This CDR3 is CSVGTGQGPLGEQYF. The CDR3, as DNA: TGCAGCGTTGGGACTGGACAGGGACCTTTAGGGGAGCAGTACTTC.

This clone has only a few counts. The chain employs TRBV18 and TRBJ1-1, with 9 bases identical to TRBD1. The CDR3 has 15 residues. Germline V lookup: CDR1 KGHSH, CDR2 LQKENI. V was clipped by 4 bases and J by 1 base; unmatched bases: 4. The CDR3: CASSRDRVANTEAFF. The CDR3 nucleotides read TGTGCCAGCTCACGGGACAGGGTGGCGAACACTGAAGCTTTCTTT.

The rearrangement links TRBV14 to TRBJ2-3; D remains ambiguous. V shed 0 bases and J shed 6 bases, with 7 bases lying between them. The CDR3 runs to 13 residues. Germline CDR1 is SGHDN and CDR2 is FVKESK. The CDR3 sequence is CASSQDLMDTQYF. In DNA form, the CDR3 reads TGTGCCAGCAGCCAAGATCTTATGGATACGCAGTATTTT.

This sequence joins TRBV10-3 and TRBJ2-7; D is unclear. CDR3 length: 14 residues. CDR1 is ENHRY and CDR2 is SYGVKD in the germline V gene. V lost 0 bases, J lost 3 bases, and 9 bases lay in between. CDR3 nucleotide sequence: TGTGCCATCAGTGAGTCGACTTCGCGCTACGAGCAGTACTTC. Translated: CAISESTSRYEQYF.

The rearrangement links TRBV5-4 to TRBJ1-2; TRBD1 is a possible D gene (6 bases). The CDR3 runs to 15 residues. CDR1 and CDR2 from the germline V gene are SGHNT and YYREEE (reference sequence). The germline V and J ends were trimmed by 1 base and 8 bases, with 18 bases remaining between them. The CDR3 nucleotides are TGTGCCAGCAGCTTGCGGGACACGCTTGTGGGGGGCTACACCTTC. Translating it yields CASSLRDTLVGGYTF.

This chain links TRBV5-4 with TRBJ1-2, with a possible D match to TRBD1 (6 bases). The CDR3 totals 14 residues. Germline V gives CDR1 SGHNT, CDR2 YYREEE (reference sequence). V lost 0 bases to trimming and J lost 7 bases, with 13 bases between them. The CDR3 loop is CASSLAGGGSGYTF. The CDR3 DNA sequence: TGTGCCAGCAGCTTGGCCGGTGGGGGCTCTGGCTACACCTTC.

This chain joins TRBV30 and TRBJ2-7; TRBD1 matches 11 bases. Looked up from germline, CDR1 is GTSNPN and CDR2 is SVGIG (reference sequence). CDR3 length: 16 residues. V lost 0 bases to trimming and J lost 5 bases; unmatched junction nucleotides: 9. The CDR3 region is CAWSVLPGQGGHEQYF. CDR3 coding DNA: TGTGCCTGGAGTGTACTTCCGGGACAGGGGGGCCACGAGCAGTACTTC.

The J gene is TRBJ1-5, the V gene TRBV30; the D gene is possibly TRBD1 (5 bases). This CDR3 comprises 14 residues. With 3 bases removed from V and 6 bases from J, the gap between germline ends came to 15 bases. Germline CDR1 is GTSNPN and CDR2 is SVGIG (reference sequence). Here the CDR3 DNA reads TGTGCCTGGAGCCCCGAAAGGGGAGGTCAGCCCCAGCATTTT. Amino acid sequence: CAWSPERGGQPQHF. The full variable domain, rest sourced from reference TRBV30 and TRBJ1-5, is SQTIHQWPATLVQPVGSPLSLECTVEGTSNPNLYWYRQAAGRGLQLLFYSVGIGQISSEVPQNLSASRPQDRQFILSSKKLLLSDSGFYLCAWSPERGGQPQHFGDGTRLSIL.

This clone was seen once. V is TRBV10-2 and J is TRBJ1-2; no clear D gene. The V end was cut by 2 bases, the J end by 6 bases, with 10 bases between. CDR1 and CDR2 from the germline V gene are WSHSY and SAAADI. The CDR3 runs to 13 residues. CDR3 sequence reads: CASSEQAPHGYTF. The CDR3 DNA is TGCGCCAGCAGTGAGCAGGCGCCCCATGGCTACACCTTC.